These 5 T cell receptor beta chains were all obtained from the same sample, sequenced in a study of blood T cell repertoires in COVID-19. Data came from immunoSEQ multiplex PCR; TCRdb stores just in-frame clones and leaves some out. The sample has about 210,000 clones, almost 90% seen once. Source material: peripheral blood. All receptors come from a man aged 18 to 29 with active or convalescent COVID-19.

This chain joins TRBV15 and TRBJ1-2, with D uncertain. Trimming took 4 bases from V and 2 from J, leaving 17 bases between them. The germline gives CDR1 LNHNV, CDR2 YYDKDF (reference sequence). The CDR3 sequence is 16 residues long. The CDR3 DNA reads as TGTGCCACCAGCATAGATCTGGCGGGCCTAAACTATGGCTACACCTTC. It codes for CATSIDLAGLNYGYTF.

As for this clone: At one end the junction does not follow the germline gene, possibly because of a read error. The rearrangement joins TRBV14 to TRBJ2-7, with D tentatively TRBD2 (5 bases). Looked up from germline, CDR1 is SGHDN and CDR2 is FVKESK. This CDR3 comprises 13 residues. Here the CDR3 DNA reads TGTGCCAGCAGCCAAGAGGGGTCTAGGGAGCGGTACTTC. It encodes CASSQEGSRERYF.

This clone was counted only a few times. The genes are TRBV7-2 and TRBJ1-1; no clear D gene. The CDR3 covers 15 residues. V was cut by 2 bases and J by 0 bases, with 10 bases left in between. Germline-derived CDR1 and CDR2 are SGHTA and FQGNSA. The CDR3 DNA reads TGTGCCAGCAGCTTAACCCAGGCATTGAACACTGAAGCTTTCTTT. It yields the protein CASSLTQALNTEAFF.

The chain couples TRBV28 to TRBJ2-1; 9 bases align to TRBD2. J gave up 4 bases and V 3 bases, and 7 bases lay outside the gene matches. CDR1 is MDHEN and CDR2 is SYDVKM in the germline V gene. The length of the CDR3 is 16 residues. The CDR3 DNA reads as TGTGCCAGCAGTTTTGTTATGCGGGAGGGATACAATGAGCAGTTCTTC. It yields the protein CASSFVMREGYNEQFF. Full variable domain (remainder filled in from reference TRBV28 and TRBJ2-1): DVKVTQSSRYLVKRTGEKVFLECVQDMDHENMFWYRQDPGLGLRLIYFSYDVKMKEKGDIPEGYSVSREKKERFSLILESASTNQTSMYLCASSFVMREGYNEQFFGPGTRLTVL.

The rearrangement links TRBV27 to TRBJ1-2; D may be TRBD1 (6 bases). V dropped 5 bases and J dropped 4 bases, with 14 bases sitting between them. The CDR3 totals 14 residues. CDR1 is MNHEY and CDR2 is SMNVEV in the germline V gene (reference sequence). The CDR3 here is CASSLTGIGYGYTF. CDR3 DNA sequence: TGTGCCAGCAGTCTAACAGGGATTGGCTATGGCTACACCTTC.